Listed below are T cell receptor beta chains from one sample, sequenced in a study of T cell responses to AZD1222 COVID-19 vaccine. Sequenced by immunoSEQ multiplex PCR; TCRdb stores in-frame clones only, minus some. The sample includes around 130,000 clones, more than 85% of them seen just once. This sample comprised peripheral blood, obtained 28 days after the second AZD1222 dose. The receptors stem from an adult who received the AZD1222 COVID-19 vaccine. CDR3s leave out the opening cysteine and the closing phenylalanine or tryptophan.

TRBV27	ASSNRESQRIPSWPVDEQF
TRBV18	ASSPTDRRRGELF
TRBV5-5	ASNGLFNLGELF
TRBV12-3/TRBV12-4	ASSLAQNYGYT
TRBV6-2/TRBV6-3	ASSLLEEYEQY
TRBV7-2	ASSLFGQATSGSYNEQF
TRBV5-1	ASSLRTGGNTEAF
TRBV5-1	ASSLGTSGTGELF
TRBV2	ASKSSTSNQPQH
TRBV5-5	ASSLLGESTDTQY
TRBV7-9	ASSPAGQGGNTGELF
TRBV18	ASSSPPDEQF
TRBV18	ASSPYRDGNTGELF
TRBV12-3/TRBV12-4	ASSGLGEQF
TRBV10-3	AIKDGSGGAGNTDTQY
TRBV30	AWSVLGLVETGELF
TRBV11-2	ASSLLTRGYEQY
TRBV20-1	GLLANEQF
TRBV19	ASSVTGIPMNTEAF
TRBV7-9	ASSAGAILNEKLF
TRBV3-1/TRBV3-2	ASSSPGGDVPSSSYNEQF
TRBV6-5	AGQTGRNTEAF
TRBV29-1	SVPISGASDYGYT
TRBV11-3	ASSPTWGNSGNTIY
TRBV10-2	ASSERGETQY
TRBV20-1	SAGDSQF
TRBV9	ASSVVGNGGYT
TRBV4-1	ASSQIPGQGYT
TRBV29-1	SVETLQGTEAF
TRBV4-2	ASSQVTSGSFYSGANVLT
TRBV18	ASSTKGRMDTEAF
TRBV18	ASSTQESGNTIY
TRBV12-3/TRBV12-4	ASRRGGTEAF
TRBV6-6	ASSYSSGDTEAF
TRBV5-6	ASSLGYGQPQH
TRBV2	ASSGDRNTEAF
TRBV11-2	ASSLDRDSAYEQY
TRBV18	ASSPGQEYNSPLH
TRBV19	ASSVDPQETQY
TRBV19	ASSMGAVGGYNEQF
TRBV19	ASSMGDETWGGYT
TRBV19	ASSIPNRGKAF
TRBV30	AWRVGHPTNTEAF
TRBV3-1/TRBV3-2	ASSQSEKLF
TRBV7-2	ASSYGTGRGYT
TRBV6-2/TRBV6-3	ASSFRGFHGYT
TRBV29-1	SVRQGHSGNTIY
TRBV12-3/TRBV12-4	ASSPNWPRELF
TRBV5-1	ASSLTPGERTEAF
TRBV19	ASSLAIWVNTEAF
TRBV9	ASSVGNEKLF
TRBV7-8	ASSLEGWRGTEAF
TRBV6-5	ASSYGQGARTEAF
TRBV14	ASSLTSGSEKLF